This T cell receptor (beta chain) stems from a study of blood T cell repertoires in COVID-19 (dated by TCRdb to 2019 to 2021). Study-level background: Samples covering the acute and convalescent phases of COVID-19 were provided by collaborators in the United States, Italy and Spain. The prospective study material was composed of cDNA or gDNA derived from T cells, B-cell-depleted T cells, or PBMCs. HLA class I and class II types, where available, came from metadata supplied by the sample provider rather than from assay-based typing. Sample metadata almost always included a de-identified subject ID, COVID-19 status, age in years and sex. Samples were obtained from the ongoing ImmuneRACE study (first 160 participants) and from about 1,300 subjects provided by 6 global collaborators. The repertoires were released in a freely available public database meant as a resource for research on the immune response to SARS-CoV-2. Deeply sampled blood TCRbeta repertoires from subjects exposed to, actively infected with, or recovered from COVID-19 were included in the dataset. General study outcomes and caveats: The amount of clinical and demographic metadata varied by source and participant and was provided uncurated.

TCRbeta CDR3 regions were amplified from genomic DNA by means of the immunoSEQ Assay, a bias-controlled multiplex PCR. In the original analysis: Within the assay, amplification of reference gene primers was used to estimate how many nucleated cells each sample contained. Sequence reads were collapsed and filtered to measure the absolute abundance of every unique TCRbeta CDR3 rearrangement. For each sample, productive Simpson clonality was calculated by taking the square root of Simpson's diversity index across productive rearrangements. As stored in TCRdb, this immuneACCESS dataset retains in-frame rearrangements with V and J assigned. A fraction of the clones does not appear; measured against another copy, unresolved V genes explain less than half of the discrepancy, and the remainder lacks a known reason. V, J and clone size were drawn from that table, and D and trimming were deduced from the DNA. Within this sample are over 90,000 clones, with approximately 88% of them counted one time only. About 3.5% of the sample goes to the ten largest clones.

Remarks on this clone: The specificity of this receptor is unknown. The record has no base qualities; no much larger clone is one base away.

The trim is 1 base for V and 0 bases for J, with a gap of 6 bases between the germline ends. The CDR3 has 15 amino acids, counting the end cysteine and phenylalanine. This entry keeps only the CDR3 DNA: 45 bases, framed from base 1. CDR1 and CDR2, looked up from the germline V gene (reference sequence), are LNHDA and SQIVND. The collaborating institutions used their own protocols to collect whole blood in K2EDTA tubes. For TCRbeta analysis, collaborators shipped samples as frozen whole blood, isolated PBMCs, or DNA extracted from either of those sample types. Rearrangement joined TRBV19 to TRBJ2-2; the D region possibly corresponds to TRBD2 (6 bases align). Material: peripheral blood. This sequence originates from a woman aged 60-75 years with acute or convalescent COVID-19. This receptor carries the CDR3 CASSIVAANTGELFF. In nucleotides, the sequence is TGTGCCAGTAGTATAGTAGCGGCGAACACCGGGGAGCTGTTTTTT.